The next 15 T cell receptor beta chains were all read from a single sample in a study of spatial heterogeneity in lung cancer. As to time point: sample taken at primary tumor resection. No cells were sorted before sequencing. The whole RNA sequenced was extracted from tumor, nontumor lung or frozen PBMC. TCRdb re-analysed the 5' RACE reads in MiXCR, keeping a single row per CDR3 protein. Of 13,000 or so distinct CDR3 sequences in the sample, roughly 3.9% are singletons; the top ten hold 45%. The sample in question was PBMCs, obtained at surgery. These receptors all stem from a male donor with early-stage non-small cell lung cancer.

Worth noting for this clonotype: With the library built for alpha chains, this beta chain is off target and its frequency is not meaningful. The rearrangement uses TRBV4-2 and TRBJ1-2; D gene unclear. V was pared by 0 bases and J by 8 bases, with 13 bases between. This CDR3 comprises 14 residues. Germline CDR1 LGHNA, CDR2 YNFKEQ. In DNA form, the CDR3 reads TGTGCCAGCAGCCAAGATCAGGAGTCTGAGGGCTACACCTTC. It is translated as CASSQDQESEGYTF.

This clonotype occurred many times. This beta chain appears as a stray read in a library generated for alpha chains; its size is not informative. This chain links TRBV7-9 with TRBJ2-5; no firm D call. Trimming cost V 1 base and J 4 bases, with 10 bases left between them. This CDR3 comprises 14 residues. Germline V CDR1 and CDR2: SEHNR, FQNEAQ (reference sequence). The CDR3 DNA reads as TGTGCCAGCAGCTTAGGCTGGGTAGGAGAGACCCAGTACTTC. As protein: CASSLGWVGETQYF.

This clonotype was recorded at least ten times. This beta chain came through as a stray read in a library set up for alpha chains, and its size says little. DNA of the CDR3: TGTGCCAGCAGTTATTCACAGGGACTCCAAGAGACCCAGTACTTC. It encodes CASSYSQGLQETQYF. The chain carries TRBV6-2 or TRBV6-3 and TRBJ2-5, with D possibly called TRBD1 or TRBD2 (6 bases each). Trimming removed 3 bases at V and 1 base at J, with 12 bases between. Per germline, CDR1 MNHEY and CDR2 SVGEGT. The CDR3 is made up of 15 amino acids.

Notes on this clonotype: Since the library was made to target alpha chains, this beta chain is a stray read and its abundance is not meaningful. The chain is built from TRBV4-3 and TRBJ2-5; tentatively, D is TRBD2 (7 bases). Germline CDR1 is LGHNA and CDR2 is YSLEER. The CDR3 has 15 residues. V gave up 6 bases and J gave up 2 bases, with 16 bases separating them. The CDR3 coding sequence is TGCGCCAGCAGGTTGGGGGCTAGCGGACAAGAGACCCAGTACTTC. Amino acids: CASRLGASGQETQYF.

This clonotype occurred many times. A library made for alpha chains picked up this beta chain off target, so its size means little. The genes are TRBV5-1 and TRBJ2-1; D is perhaps TRBD1 (6 bases). The CDR3 is made up of 13 amino acids. The V and J ends lost 3 bases and 4 bases respectively, with 8 bases between them. From germline, CDR1 is SGHRS and CDR2 YFSETQ. The CDR3 spells CASSSTGYNEQFF. CDR3 in DNA: TGCGCCAGCAGCTCGACAGGATACAATGAGCAGTTCTTC.

This clonotype was counted ten times or more. This beta chain lies outside the target of a library built for alpha chains; its clone size means little. The rearrangement joins TRBV2 to TRBJ2-1; TRBD2 aligns across 10 bases. J was trimmed by 5 bases and V by 7 bases; bases with no gene match: 5. The CDR3 extends over 14 amino acids. The germline V gene encodes CDR1 SNHLY and CDR2 FYNNEI. The CDR3 sequence is CASTGTSDNNEQFF. CDR3 nucleotide sequence: TGTGCCAGCACCGGGACTAGCGACAACAATGAGCAGTTCTTC.

This clonotype was recorded many times. This beta chain is a stray read from a library made for alpha chains; its abundance is not meaningful. The V call is TRBV27, the J call TRBJ2-3; 15 nucleotides line up with TRBD2. J was trimmed by 3 bases and V by 6 bases; bases with no gene match: 10. Germline-derived CDR1 and CDR2 are MNHEY and SMNVEV (reference sequence). The CDR3 contains 18 residues. CDR3 nucleotide sequence: TGTGCCAGCAGCCCAACAATGGGACTAGCGGGAGGTACAGATACGCAGTATTTT. Translating it yields CASSPTMGLAGGTDTQYF.

Concerning this clonotype itself: This could be a read error, since a much larger clone is one nucleotide away. A library made for alpha chains picked up this beta chain off target, so its size means little. The genes are TRBV7-3 and TRBJ2-5; a weak D match, TRBD2 (5 bases). The CDR3 contains 13 residues. Germline V CDR1 and CDR2: SGHTA, FQGTGA. CDR3 residues: CASGLSGQETQYF. CDR3 bases: TGTGCCAGCGGCTTAAGCGGACAAGAGACCCAGTACTTC.

This clonotype was counted many times. The library was prepared for alpha chains; this beta chain is a stray read, so its frequency means little. The chain employs TRBV2 and TRBJ2-1; the D gene is possibly TRBD1 (6 bases). The germline V gene encodes CDR1 SNHLY and CDR2 FYNNEI. The CDR3 runs to 13 residues. V lost 7 bases to trimming and J lost 5 bases, with 12 bases between them. This CDR3 is CASTSDRDNEQFF. In DNA form, the CDR3 reads TGTGCCAGCACTTCGGACAGAGACAATGAGCAGTTCTTC.

This clonotype was seen at least ten times. Because this beta chain is a stray read in a library intended to capture alpha chains, its abundance should not be given much weight. V gene TRBV27 combines with J gene TRBJ1-1; 7 bases are shared with TRBD1. This CDR3 has 15 amino acids. The J segment lost 4 bases and the V segment lost 5 bases, leaving 10 bases of the junction unmatched. Germline CDR1 and CDR2: MNHEY and SMNVEV (reference sequence). The CDR3 bases are TGTGCCAGCAGTGTCAACAGGGGAGGAGGCACTGAAGCTTTCTTT. Its translation is CASSVNRGGGTEAFF.

With regard to this clonotype: Little can be read into the size of this beta chain, an off-target read in a library designed for alpha chains. The chain has TRBV7-3 and TRBJ2-2; D might be TRBD2 (5 bases). In germline, CDR1 is SGHTA, CDR2 FQGTGA. The germline V and J ends were trimmed by 5 bases and 0 bases, with 7 bases remaining between them. The CDR3 is made up of 14 amino acids. CDR3 DNA: TGTGCCAGCAGCACGGACTCGAACACCGGGGAGCTGTTTTTT. Translation: CASSTDSNTGELFF.

At least ten counts were recorded for this clonotype. This beta chain lies outside the target of a library built for alpha chains; its clone size means little. The chain uses TRBV20-1 and TRBJ2-2, with D possibly TRBD2 on 5 matching bases. Germline CDR1 reads DFQATT; CDR2 reads SNEGSKA (reference sequence). V lost 0 bases, J lost 4 bases, and 12 bases lay in between. The CDR3 totals 15 residues. CDR3 in amino acids: CSAREPGSSTGELFF. In nucleotides, the CDR3 is TGCAGTGCTAGAGAGCCGGGATCCTCCACCGGGGAGCTGTTTTTT.

This clonotype was detected a few times. Since it is a stray read in a library aimed at alpha chains, this beta chain has a size that is not meaningful. V is TRBV5-5 and J is TRBJ2-7; a possible D gene is TRBD2 (7 bases). The V end lost 0 bases, the J end lost 2 bases, and 21 bases lay between the germline ends. CDR1 and CDR2 (germline): SGHKS, YYEKEE (reference sequence). This CDR3 spans 18 amino acids. In DNA form, the CDR3 reads TGTGCCAGCAGCTTGGTCGAAGGGGAGGGGACATATACCTACGAGCAGTACTTC. The encoded protein is CASSLVEGEGTYTYEQYF.

In its sample, this clonotype was seen many times. The library was built for alpha chains, so this beta chain is an off-target read and its size means little. Here the CDR3 reads CASSLGTGDGYTF. CDR3 DNA sequence: TGTGCCAGCAGTTTGGGGACAGGGGATGGCTACACCTTC. The chain couples TRBV28 to TRBJ1-2; 10 bases are a match to TRBD1. CDR1 is MDHEN, CDR2 SYDVKM, per germline. The CDR3 totals 13 residues. The ends lost 3 bases at V and 6 bases at J; junction bases unmatched: 1.

Ten or more counts support this clonotype. This beta chain turned up in a library designed for alpha chains; as an off-target read, its abundance says little. CDR3 sequence: CASSFLMGLAFNEQFF. The DNA for the CDR3 is TGTGCCAGCAGCTTCTTAATGGGACTAGCATTCAATGAGCAGTTCTTC. This chain connects TRBV7-2 to TRBJ2-1; 9 positions match TRBD2. The germline V gene encodes CDR1 SGHTA and CDR2 FQGNSA. The CDR3 extends over 16 amino acids. The V gene end was trimmed by 3 bases and the J gene end by 6 bases; junction bases not matched to a gene: 9.